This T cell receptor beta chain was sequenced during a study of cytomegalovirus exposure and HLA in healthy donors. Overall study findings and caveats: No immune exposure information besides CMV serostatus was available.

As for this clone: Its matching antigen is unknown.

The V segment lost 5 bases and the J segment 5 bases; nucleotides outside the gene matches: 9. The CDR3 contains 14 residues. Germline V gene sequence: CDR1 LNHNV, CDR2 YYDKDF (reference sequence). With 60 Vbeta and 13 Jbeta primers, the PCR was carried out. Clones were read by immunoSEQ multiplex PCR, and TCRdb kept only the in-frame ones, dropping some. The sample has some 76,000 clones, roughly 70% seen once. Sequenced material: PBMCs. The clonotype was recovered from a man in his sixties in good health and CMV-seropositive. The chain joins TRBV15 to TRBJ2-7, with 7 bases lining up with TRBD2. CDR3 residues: CATSVAGRPDEQYF. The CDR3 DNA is TGTGCCACCAGCGTAGCGGGCCGCCCGGACGAGCAGTACTTC. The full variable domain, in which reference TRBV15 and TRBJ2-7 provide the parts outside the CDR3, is DAMVIQNPRYQVTQFGKPVTLSCSQTLNHNVMYWYQQKSSQAPKLLFHYYDKDFNNEADTPDNFQSRRPNTSFCFLDIRSPGLGDTAMYLCATSVAGRPDEQYFGPGTRLTVT.